This is a list of T cell receptor beta chains from one sample in a study of blood T cell repertoires in COVID-19. The protocol was immunoSEQ multiplex PCR, while the TCRdb copy is restricted to in-frame clones and leaves out a portion. In the table there are about 39,000 clones, approximately 90% of which are singletons. Sequenced material: peripheral blood. Receptors originate from a middle-aged man with active COVID-19. CDR3s leave out the opening cysteine and the closing phenylalanine or tryptophan. Fields, in order: J gene, V gene, CDR3 protein.

j_gene: TRBJ1-4; v_gene: TRBV2; CDR3aa: ATGGQGTNEKLF
j_gene: TRBJ1-2; v_gene: TRBV19; CDR3aa: ATKETGGYYGYT
j_gene: TRBJ2-7; v_gene: TRBV5-1; CDR3aa: ASSLASAAQGYEQY
j_gene: TRBJ2-1; v_gene: TRBV19; CDR3aa: ASSLQAGGQF
j_gene: TRBJ1-1; v_gene: TRBV5-1; CDR3aa: ASSSQGWDTEAF
j_gene: TRBJ1-1; v_gene: TRBV3-1/TRBV3-2; CDR3aa: ASSSMNTEAF
j_gene: TRBJ1-5; v_gene: TRBV2; CDR3aa: ASSLNQPQH
j_gene: TRBJ2-3; v_gene: TRBV3-1/TRBV3-2; CDR3aa: ASSHTSEADTQY
j_gene: TRBJ1-3; v_gene: TRBV7-2; CDR3aa: ASSPGTGRSGNTIY
j_gene: TRBJ1-4; v_gene: TRBV29-1; CDR3aa: SGIEEGEKLF
j_gene: TRBJ2-1; v_gene: TRBV11-3; CDR3aa: ASSQTNYNEQF
j_gene: TRBJ2-5; v_gene: TRBV29-1; CDR3aa: SVGGPGLKETQY